This note documents a single T cell receptor (beta chain) sequence. This specimen comes from a study of T cells in Graves' hyperthyroidism and ophthalmopathy. Stable Graves' hyperthyroidism denoted no ophthalmopathy progression over 18 months. Germline CDR1 LNHNV, CDR2 YYDKDF (reference sequence). The junction had 11 bases not matched to a gene; V was cut back by 4 bases and J by 4 bases. The CDR3 spans 17 residues. Researchers took RNA transcripts and amplified the TCR beta CDR3 regions from them. A set of HTBI primers served as the primers for a first-round RT-PCR of the TCR CDR3. TCRdb processed the multiplex PCR reads anew with MiXCR; each CDR3 protein has one entry. The table shows about 580,000 distinct CDR3 sequences, with roughly 50% occurring only once.

Sequenced: peripheral blood or thyroid tissue (not recorded which). This TCR was recovered from a woman under 30 with Graves' hyperthyroidism. V usage is TRBV15 and J usage is TRBJ1-5; 9 nucleotides agree with TRBD1. DNA of the CDR3: TGTGCCACCAGCACTGCGGGAGGGGACAGGGATAATCAGCCCCAGCATTTT. This sequence encodes CATSTAGGDRDNQPQHF.